This T cell receptor beta chain came from a study of neoadjuvant anti-PD-1 for oral cavity cancer. Indicated time point: after neoadjuvant nivolumab, at surgical resection. The germline CDR1 and CDR2 sequences are LNHDA and SQIVND (reference sequence). CDR3 length: 16 residues. V lost 5 bases, J lost 0 bases, and 3 bases stayed unmatched. Sequenced by immunoSEQ multiplex PCR; TCRdb stores in-frame clones only, minus some. Seen here are 11,000 to 15,000 clones, roughly 70% observed once, and the top ten hold about 2.1%. Source: PBMCs, taken after nivolumab (anti-PD-1) treatment. The chain combines TRBV19 with TRBJ2-6; 8 bases fit TRBD1. This sequence was found in a person aged 35 to 85 with oral cavity squamous cell carcinoma. The CDR3 region is CASSSGQGSGANVLTF. The CDR3, as DNA: TGTGCCAGTAGTTCTGGACAGGGCTCTGGGGCCAACGTCCTGACTTTC. Combining the CDR3 with reference TRBV19 and TRBJ2-6 gives the whole variable domain DGGITQSPKYLFRKEGQNVTLSCEQNLNHDAMYWYRQDPGQGLRLIYYSQIVNDFQKGDIAEGYSVSREKKESFPLTVTSAQKNPTAFYLCASSSGQGSGANVLTFGAGSRLTVL.